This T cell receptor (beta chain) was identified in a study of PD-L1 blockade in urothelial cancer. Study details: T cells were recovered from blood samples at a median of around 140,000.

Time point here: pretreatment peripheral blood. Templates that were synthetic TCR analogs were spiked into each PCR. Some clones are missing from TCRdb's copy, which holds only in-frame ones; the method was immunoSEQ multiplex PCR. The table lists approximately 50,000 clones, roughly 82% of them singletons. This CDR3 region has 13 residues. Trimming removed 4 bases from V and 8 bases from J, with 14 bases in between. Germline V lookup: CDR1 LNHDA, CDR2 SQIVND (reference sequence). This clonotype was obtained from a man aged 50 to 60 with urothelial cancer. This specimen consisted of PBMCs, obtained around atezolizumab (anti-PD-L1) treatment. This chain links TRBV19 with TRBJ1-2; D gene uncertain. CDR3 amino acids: CASSTPAGNGYTF. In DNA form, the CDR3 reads TGTGCCAGTAGTACTCCTGCGGGTAACGGCTACACCTTC. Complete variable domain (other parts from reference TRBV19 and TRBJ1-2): DGGITQSPKYLFRKEGQNVTLSCEQNLNHDAMYWYRQDPGQGLRLIYYSQIVNDFQKGDIAEGYSVSREKKESFPLTVTSAQKNPTAFYLCASSTPAGNGYTFGSGTRLTVV.